This note documents a single TCR beta chain sequence. This entry comes from a study of blood T cell repertoires in COVID-19. Per the authors' pipeline: Reference gene primer amplification in the assay estimated nucleated cell counts. The method was immunoSEQ multiplex PCR; TCRdb's version includes in-frame clones alone and lacks a portion of them. V and J calls and clone size follow that table, whereas D and trimming were derived from the DNA. This table holds approximately 280,000 clones, around nine tenths found once. CDR3 length: 18 amino acids. V was pared by 2 bases and J by 5 bases, with 16 bases of the junction left unmatched. Germline V gene sequence: CDR1 SGHTA, CDR2 FQGNSA.

The sequenced sample was peripheral blood. The rearrangement uses TRBV7-2 and TRBJ2-5; 8 bases are a match to TRBD2. The sequence was obtained from a woman in her 30s with COVID-19, enrolled during active disease. CDR3 DNA sequence: TGTGCCAGCAGCTTACGGCCTCCGGGAGGGCCTAACTTGGAGACCCAGTACTTC. Protein product: CASSLRPPGGPNLETQYF.